Following are 8 T cell receptor beta chains from one sample sequenced in a study of blood T cell repertoires in COVID-19. Repertoires were generated with immunoSEQ multiplex PCR, while TCRdb's copy carries only in-frame clones and drops some. Of 150,000 or so clones in the sample, around 88% were seen once. Sequencing was done on a sample of peripheral blood. These receptors were collected from a man between 60 and 75 years old with COVID-19, enrolled during active disease.

The rearrangement uses TRBV19 and TRBJ1-2, with D uncertain. The germline CDR1 and CDR2 sequences are LNHDA and SQIVND (reference sequence). Trimming left V 3 bases short and J 4 bases short, with 18 bases between. CDR3 length: 16 amino acids. For the CDR3, the DNA is TGTGCCAGTAGTATGGCGGCAGTTCGAGGGATCTATGGCTACACCTTC. The encoded protein is CASSMAAVRGIYGYTF.

The chain recombines TRBV7-9 with TRBJ2-3; D might be TRBD2 (5 bases). The germline V gene has CDR1 SEHNR and CDR2 FQNEAQ (reference sequence). The CDR3 consists of 13 residues. V was shortened by 8 bases and J by 4 bases, with 13 bases between the two germline ends. The CDR3: CASSGIEADTQYF. DNA of the CDR3: TGTGCCAGCTCCGGGATAGAGGCAGATACGCAGTATTTT.

The chain carries TRBV10-3 and TRBJ1-4; weak D call: TRBD1 (6 bases). CDR1 is ENHRY and CDR2 is SYGVKD in the germline V gene. CDR3 length: 14 amino acids. V dropped 4 bases and J dropped 1 base, with 7 bases sitting between them. Here the CDR3 reads CAISGTETNEKLFF. The CDR3 region has the DNA TGTGCCATCAGTGGGACAGAAACTAATGAAAAACTGTTTTTT.

The chain couples TRBV29-1 to TRBJ2-7; D is perhaps TRBD2 (7 bases). The CDR3 length is 14 residues. V lost 5 bases to trimming and J lost 3 bases, with 17 bases between them. From germline, CDR1 is SQVTM and CDR2 ANQGSEA. CDR3 nucleotide sequence: TGCAGCGTTCGCGAGGGGGGGGGCTTCTACGAGCAGTACTTC. Its protein product is CSVREGGGFYEQYF.

The rearrangement links TRBV9 to TRBJ1-1; TRBD1 might be the D (5 bases). CDR1 SGDLS and CDR2 YYNGEE come from the germline V gene. V lost 4 bases to trimming and J lost 6 bases, with 19 bases between them. This CDR3 has 15 residues. CDR3 loop: CASSPTIGEGSEAFF. DNA for the CDR3: TGTGCCAGCAGCCCTACTATAGGGGAGGGTTCTGAAGCTTTCTTT.

This clone appeared a single time. The V gene is TRBV19, the J gene TRBJ2-7; possible D gene TRBD1, 6 bases. The CDR3 has 14 amino acids. CDR1 LNHDA and CDR2 SQIVND come from the germline V gene (reference sequence). The V and J ends lost 3 bases and 2 bases respectively, with 11 bases between them. CDR3 residues: CASSIRGKAYEQYF. The CDR3 nucleotides read TGTGCCAGTAGTATCAGGGGAAAGGCCTACGAGCAGTACTTC.

The J gene is TRBJ1-2, the V gene TRBV7-2; no firm D call. This CDR3 contains 13 residues. The germline V gene encodes CDR1 SGHTA and CDR2 FQGNSA. Between the trimmed V and J ends, which lost 2 bases and 3 bases, there was a span of 7 bases. The CDR3, as DNA: TGTGCCAGCAGCTTAAGCCTTGACTATGGCTACACCTTC. It encodes CASSLSLDYGYTF.

The chain couples TRBV19 to TRBJ1-2, with 9 bases that match TRBD1. After removal of 5 bases from V and 4 bases from J, the junction contained 11 bases not matched to a gene. The length of the CDR3 is 16 residues. CDR1 and CDR2 (germline): LNHDA, SQIVND (reference sequence). The CDR3 spells CASSSTGTGTTYGYTF. The CDR3, as DNA: TGTGCCAGTAGTTCCACCGGGACAGGGACGACCTATGGCTACACCTTC.